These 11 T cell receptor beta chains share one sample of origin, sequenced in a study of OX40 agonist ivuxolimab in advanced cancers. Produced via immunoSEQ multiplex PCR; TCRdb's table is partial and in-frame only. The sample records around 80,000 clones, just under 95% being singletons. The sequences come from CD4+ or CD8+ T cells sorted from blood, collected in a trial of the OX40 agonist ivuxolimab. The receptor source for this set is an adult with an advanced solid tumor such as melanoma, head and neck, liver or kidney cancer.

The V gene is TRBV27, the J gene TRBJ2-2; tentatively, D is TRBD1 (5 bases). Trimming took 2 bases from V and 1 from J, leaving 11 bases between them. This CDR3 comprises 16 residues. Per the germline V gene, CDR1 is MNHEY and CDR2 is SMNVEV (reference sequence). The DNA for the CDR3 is TGTGCCAGCAGTTTACAACCCCAGGGGAACACCGGGGAGCTGTTTTTT. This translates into CASSLQPQGNTGELFF.

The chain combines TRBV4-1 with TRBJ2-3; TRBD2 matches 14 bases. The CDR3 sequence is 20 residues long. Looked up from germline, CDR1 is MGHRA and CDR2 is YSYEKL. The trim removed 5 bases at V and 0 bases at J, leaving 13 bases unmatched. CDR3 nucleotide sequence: TGCGCCAGCAGCTCTCTAACTGGACTAGCGGGAGGCGCTAGCACAGATACGCAGTATTTT. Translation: CASSSLTGLAGGASTDTQYF.

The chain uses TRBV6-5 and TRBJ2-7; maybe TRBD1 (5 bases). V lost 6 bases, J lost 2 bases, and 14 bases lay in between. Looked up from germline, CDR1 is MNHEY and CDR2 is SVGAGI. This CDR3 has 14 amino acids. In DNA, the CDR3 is TGTGCCAGCAGAGAAACGACAGAAACCTACGAGCAGTACTTC. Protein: CASRETTETYEQYF.

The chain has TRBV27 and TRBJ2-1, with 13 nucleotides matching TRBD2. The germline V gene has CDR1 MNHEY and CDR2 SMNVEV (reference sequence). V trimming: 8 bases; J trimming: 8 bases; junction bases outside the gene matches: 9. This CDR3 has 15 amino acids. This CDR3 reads CASRDRLAGGDEQFF. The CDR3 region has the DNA TGTGCCAGCCGAGACCGACTAGCGGGAGGCGATGAGCAGTTCTTC.

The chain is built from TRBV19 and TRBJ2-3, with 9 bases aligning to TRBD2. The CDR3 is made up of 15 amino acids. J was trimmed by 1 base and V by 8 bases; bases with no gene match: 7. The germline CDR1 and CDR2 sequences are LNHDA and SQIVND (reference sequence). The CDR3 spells CASRFSGGGTDTQYF. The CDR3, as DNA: TGTGCCAGTCGATTTAGCGGGGGAGGCACAGATACGCAGTATTTT.

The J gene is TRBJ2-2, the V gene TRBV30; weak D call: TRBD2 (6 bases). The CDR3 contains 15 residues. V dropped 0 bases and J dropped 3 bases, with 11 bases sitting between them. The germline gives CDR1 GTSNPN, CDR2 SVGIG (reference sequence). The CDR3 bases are TGTGCCTGGAGTGTACTGGCGGGGTACACCGGGGAGCTGTTTTTT. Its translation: CAWSVLAGYTGELFF. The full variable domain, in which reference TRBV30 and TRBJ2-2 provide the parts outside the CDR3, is SQTIHQWPATLVQPVGSPLSLECTVEGTSNPNLYWYRQAAGRGLQLLFYSVGIGQISSEVPQNLSASRPQDRQFILSSKKLLLSDSGFYLCAWSVLAGYTGELFFGEGSRLTVL.

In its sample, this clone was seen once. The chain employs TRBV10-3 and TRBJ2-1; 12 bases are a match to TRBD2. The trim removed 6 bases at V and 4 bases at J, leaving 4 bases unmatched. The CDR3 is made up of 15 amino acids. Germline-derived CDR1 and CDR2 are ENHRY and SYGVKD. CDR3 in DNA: TGTGCCATCAGCACTAGCGGGGGGAGTTACAATGAGCAGTTCTTC. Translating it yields CAISTSGGSYNEQFF.

This CDR3 is CASREQGRNEQFF. The CDR3 region has the DNA TGTGCCAGCAGAGAACAGGGGCGGAATGAGCAGTTCTTC. V gene TRBV6-5 combines with J gene TRBJ2-1; 7 bases match TRBD1. Germline lookup yields CDR1 MNHEY and CDR2 SVGAGI. With V trimmed by 6 bases and J by 7 bases, 6 bases remained unmatched. The CDR3 is made up of 13 amino acids.

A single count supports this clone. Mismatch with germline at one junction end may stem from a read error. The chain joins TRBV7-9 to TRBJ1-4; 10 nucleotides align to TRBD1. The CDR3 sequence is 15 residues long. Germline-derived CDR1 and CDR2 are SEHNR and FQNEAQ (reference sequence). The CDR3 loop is CASSLHGQGGEKPFF. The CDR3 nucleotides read TGTGCCAGCAGCCTACACGGACAGGGGGGTGAAAAACCGTTTTTT.

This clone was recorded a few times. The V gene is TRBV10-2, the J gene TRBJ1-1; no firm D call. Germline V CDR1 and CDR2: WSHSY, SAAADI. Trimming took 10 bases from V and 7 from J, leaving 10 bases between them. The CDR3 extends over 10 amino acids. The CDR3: CANTHNEAFF. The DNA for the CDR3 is TGCGCCAACACCCATAATGAAGCTTTCTTT.

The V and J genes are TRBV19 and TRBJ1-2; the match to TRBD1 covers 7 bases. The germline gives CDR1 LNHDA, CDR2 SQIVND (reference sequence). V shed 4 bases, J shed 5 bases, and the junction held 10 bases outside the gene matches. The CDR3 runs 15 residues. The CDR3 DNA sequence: TGTGCCAGTAGTACCAGCCGGACAGGCAGATATGGCTACACCTTC. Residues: CASSTSRTGRYGYTF. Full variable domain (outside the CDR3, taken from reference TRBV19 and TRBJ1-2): DGGITQSPKYLFRKEGQNVTLSCEQNLNHDAMYWYRQDPGQGLRLIYYSQIVNDFQKGDIAEGYSVSREKKESFPLTVTSAQKNPTAFYLCASSTSRTGRYGYTFGSGTRLTVV.